One sample yielded the 15 T cell receptor beta chains listed below, sequenced in a study of T-cell reconstitution after alpha-beta-depleted transplantation in children. This sample's TCRbeta library carried unique molecular identifier barcodes. TCRdb re-derived calls from the PCR reads in MiXCR, one entry per CDR3 protein. The table records about a million distinct CDR3 sequences, roughly 31% of them present only once. The sample in question was PBMCs, mostly from graft donor cells, obtained 360 days after TCRalphabeta/CD19-depleted stem cell transplant. These receptors all come from a boy younger than two who had a stem cell transplant for SCID, so the T cells may come from the graft donor.

The sample holds a few counts of this clonotype. J is TRBJ2-3 and V is TRBV3-1, with TRBD2 identical over 9 bases. The CDR3 sequence is 16 residues long. Per germline, CDR1 LGHDT and CDR2 YNNKEL (reference sequence). Germline trimming cut 2 bases from V and 2 bases from J; bases unmatched to any gene: 5. The CDR3 reads CASSQQRGVLTDTQYF. The CDR3 DNA is TGTGCCAGCAGCCAACAGCGGGGGGTCCTCACAGATACGCAGTATTTT.

This clonotype was observed a handful of times. This rearrangement joins TRBV5-1 to TRBJ2-1; 7 positions agree with TRBD2. CDR3 length equals 14 residues. The V gene end was trimmed by 1 base and the J gene end by 5 bases; junction bases not matched to a gene: 3. Looked up from germline, CDR1 is SGHRS and CDR2 is YFSETQ. Written as DNA, the CDR3 is TGCGCCAGCAGCTTGCGGGGGGAGAACAATGAGCAGTTCTTC. Residues: CASSLRGENNEQFF.

This chain joins TRBV28 and TRBJ2-1, with D perhaps matching TRBD1 (5 bases). The V gene lost 1 base and the J gene lost 10 bases, with 20 bases spanning the gap. CDR1 is MDHEN, CDR2 SYDVKM, per germline. The CDR3 is 16 residues long. This CDR3 reads CASSLSWGEETKEQFF. CDR3 nucleotides: TGTGCCAGCAGTTTATCCTGGGGCGAGGAGACAAAGGAGCAGTTCTTC.

This clonotype was observed a few times. The gene calls are TRBV12-3 or TRBV12-4 and TRBJ2-7; possibly TRBD1 or TRBD2 for D (5 bases each). The CDR3 loop spans 14 amino acids. The V end was cut by 6 bases, the J end by 3 bases, with 15 bases between. The CDR3, as DNA: TGTGCCAGCAGAGTGGGGACCCTTGGCTACGAGCAGTACTTC. It yields the protein CASRVGTLGYEQYF.

V is TRBV10-2 and J is TRBJ1-1; the D is unclear. Trimming took off 6 bases at V and 8 bases at J, with 10 bases between the two ends. Germline-derived CDR1 and CDR2 are WSHSY and SAAADI. This CDR3 region has 11 residues. The CDR3 bases are TGCGCCAGCAGGAAGGCCCCAGAAGCTTTCTTT. Protein: CASRKAPEAFF.

The J gene is TRBJ2-1, the V gene TRBV12-3 or TRBV12-4, with D maybe TRBD2 (6 bases). The CDR3 totals 17 residues. Trimming took 4 bases from V and 4 from J, leaving 20 bases between them. The CDR3 protein is CASSSWRGPRIYNEQFF. CDR3 in DNA: TGTGCCAGCAGTTCGTGGCGGGGCCCCCGAATTTACAATGAGCAGTTCTTC.

In regard to this clonotype: This likely comes from a read error, as the CDR3 has no conserved phenylalanine or tryptophan at its end. The J gene is TRBJ1-3, the V gene TRBV12-3 or TRBV12-4; weak D call: TRBD1 (5 bases). The CDR3 consists of 16 residues. Trimming left V 6 bases short and J 1 base short, with 16 bases between. This CDR3 reads CASRRQQLISGNTIYY. In DNA form, the CDR3 reads TGTGCCAGCAGGCGACAGCAGCTTATTTCTGGAAACACCATATATTAT.

The chain couples TRBV3-1 to TRBJ1-2; D is unclear. Germline V gives CDR1 LGHDT, CDR2 YNNKEL (reference sequence). CDR3 length: 16 residues. Trimming stripped 1 base from V and 7 bases from J, with 19 bases between. DNA of the CDR3: TGTGCCAGCAGCCAAGCCTCCCTGGAGGGTTCGGGTGGCTACACCTTC. Translation: CASSQASLEGSGGYTF.

There are a few counts of this clonotype. V and J are TRBV10-3 and TRBJ1-1; 8 bases agree with TRBD1. Germline V lookup: CDR1 ENHRY, CDR2 SYGVKD. CDR3 size: 12 residues. Germline trimming cut 3 bases from V and 10 bases from J; bases unmatched to any gene: 4. CDR3 DNA: TGTGCCATCAGTGAATGGGACAGGCCAGCTTTCTTT. It translates to CAISEWDRPAFF.

This sequence joins TRBV20-1 and TRBJ2-7; no clear D. This CDR3 contains 13 residues. Looked up from germline, CDR1 is DFQATT and CDR2 is SNEGSKA (reference sequence). The ends were cut back, 0 bases at V and 3 bases at J, with 9 bases in the middle. This chain's CDR3 is CSARDLWYYEQYF. CDR3 bases: TGCAGTGCTAGAGATCTGTGGTACTACGAGCAGTACTTC.

The chain couples TRBV7-2 to TRBJ2-4; the D is unclear. The germline gives CDR1 SGHTA, CDR2 FQGNSA. The CDR3 loop spans 13 amino acids. V was shortened by 3 bases and J by 4 bases, with 7 bases between the two germline ends. CDR3 region: CASSFGRKNIQYF. In nucleotides, the CDR3 is TGTGCCAGCAGCTTTGGGCGGAAAAACATTCAGTACTTC.

In this sample, this clonotype turned up a few times. The chain recombines TRBV28 with TRBJ2-1, with 9 bases matching TRBD2. Trimming at V came to 6 bases and at J to 7 bases, leaving 13 bases not matched to a gene. The V gene's germline CDR1 is MDHEN and CDR2 SYDVKM. CDR3 length equals 16 residues. Here the CDR3 DNA reads TGTGCCAGCAGATCAATTAGCGGGGGCGGGAGGAATGAGCAGTTCTTC. This gives the protein CASRSISGGGRNEQFF.

The CDR3 region is CASGSRGAPADTQYF. The CDR3 DNA follows: TGTGCCAGCGGATCACGGGGGGCCCCGGCAGATACGCAGTATTTT. This chain connects TRBV9 to TRBJ2-3, with D possibly matching TRBD2 (7 bases). This CDR3 is built from 15 residues. V lost 7 bases and J lost 4, with 19 bases in between. Germline V lookup: CDR1 SGDLS, CDR2 YYNGEE.

DNA for the CDR3: TGTGCCACCAGGAATCATCCCCAGCGACTAGCGGGATCTTCGAACACCGGGGAGCTGTTTTTT. It encodes CATRNHPQRLAGSSNTGELFF. The genes are TRBV15 and TRBJ2-2; 11 bases agree with TRBD2. Per the germline V gene, CDR1 is LNHNV and CDR2 is YYDKDF (reference sequence). Germline trimming cut 6 bases from V and 0 bases from J; bases unmatched to any gene: 18. The CDR3 is 21 residues long. Variable domain in full (rest from reference TRBV15 and TRBJ2-2): DAMVIQNPRYQVTQFGKPVTLSCSQTLNHNVMYWYQQKSSQAPKLLFHYYDKDFNNEADTPDNFQSRRPNTSFCFLDIRSPGLGDTAMYLCATRNHPQRLAGSSNTGELFFGEGSRLTVL.

The genes are TRBV12-3 or TRBV12-4 and TRBJ2-7; D remains ambiguous. V lost 3 bases and J lost 9, with 12 bases in between. The CDR3 totals 12 residues. The CDR3: CASSFSGYAQYF. Here the CDR3 DNA reads TGTGCCAGCAGTTTCTCAGGTTATGCGCAGTACTTC.